These 5 T cell receptor beta chains were sequenced from one sample in a study of identical twins. TCRdb reprocessed the 5' RACE reads via MiXCR and lists one record per CDR3 protein. The repertoire consists of hundreds of thousands of distinct CDR3 sequences, with about 7% occurring once and the leading ten covering about 1.6%. These data are also associated with another study on yellow fever vaccine responses in identical twins.

Material: PBMCs. These TCRs come from a young woman in good health.

The chain is built from TRBV4-1 and TRBJ2-3; D tentatively fits TRBD1 or TRBD2 (5 bases each). V was trimmed by 0 bases and J by 4 bases, leaving 5 bases between them. The CDR3 covers 13 residues. Germline V gene lookup returns CDR1 MGHRA and CDR2 YSYEKL. CDR3 sequence (DNA): TGCGCCAGCAGCCAAGAGGGGGCAGATACGCAGTATTTT. As protein: CASSQEGADTQYF.

This clonotype was counted many times. The CDR3 reads CASSPYPDRDTEAFF. In nucleotides, the CDR3 is TGCGCCAGCAGCCCGTACCCCGACCGGGACACTGAAGCTTTCTTT. The gene calls are TRBV4-1 and TRBJ1-1; D call uncertain. Per the germline V gene, CDR1 is MGHRA and CDR2 is YSYEKL. The germline V and J ends were trimmed by 4 bases and 3 bases, with 15 bases remaining between them. The CDR3 sequence is 15 residues long.

This rearrangement joins TRBV25-1 to TRBJ2-7, with 7 bases aligning to TRBD1. The CDR3 has 13 residues. From germline, CDR1 is MGHDK and CDR2 SYGVNS. Trimming cost V 10 bases and J 6 bases; bases outside gene matches: 12. The CDR3 region is CATRDSSRGEQYF. The CDR3 nucleotides are TGTGCCACTCGGGACAGTTCCCGCGGCGAGCAGTACTTC.

This clonotype turned up a few times. DNA for the CDR3: TGTGCCAGCAGCTTAGGGGGGGCAGTGGAAGAGACCCAGTACTTC. Translating gives CASSLGGAVEETQYF. V usage is TRBV7-2 and J usage is TRBJ2-5; D tentatively reads TRBD1 or TRBD2 (6 bases each). The V end was cut by 1 base, the J end by 3 bases, with 12 bases between. There are 15 residues in the CDR3. CDR1 SGHTA and CDR2 FQGNSA come from the germline V gene.

The table lists this clonotype with a few counts. The chain links TRBV25-1 to TRBJ2-5; D possibly corresponds to TRBD1 (5 bases). CDR3 length: 18 residues. Trimming removed 3 bases at V and 1 base at J, with 21 bases between. CDR1 is MGHDK, CDR2 SYGVNS, per germline. CDR3 loop: CASSDSLDYRGFQETQYF. The CDR3, as DNA: TGTGCCAGCAGTGATTCGTTGGATTATAGGGGATTCCAAGAGACCCAGTACTTC.